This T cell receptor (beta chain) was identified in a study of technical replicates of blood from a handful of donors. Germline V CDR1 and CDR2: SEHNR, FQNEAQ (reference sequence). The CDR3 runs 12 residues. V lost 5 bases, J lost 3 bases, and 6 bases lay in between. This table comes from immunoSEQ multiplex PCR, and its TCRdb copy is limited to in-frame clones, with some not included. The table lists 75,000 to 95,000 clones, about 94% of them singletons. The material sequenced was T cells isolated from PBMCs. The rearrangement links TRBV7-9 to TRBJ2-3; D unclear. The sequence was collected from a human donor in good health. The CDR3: CASSTLTDTQYF. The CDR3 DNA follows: TGTGCCAGCAGCACTCTGACAGATACGCAGTATTTT.